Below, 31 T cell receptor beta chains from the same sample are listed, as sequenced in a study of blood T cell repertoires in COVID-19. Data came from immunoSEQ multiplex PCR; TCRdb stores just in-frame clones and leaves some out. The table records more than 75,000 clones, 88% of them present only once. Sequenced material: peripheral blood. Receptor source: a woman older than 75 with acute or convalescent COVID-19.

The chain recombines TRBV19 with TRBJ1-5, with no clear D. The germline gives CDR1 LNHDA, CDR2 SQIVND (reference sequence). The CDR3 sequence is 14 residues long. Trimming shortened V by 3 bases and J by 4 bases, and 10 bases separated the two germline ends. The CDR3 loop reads CASSMAATNQPQHF. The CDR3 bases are TGTGCCAGTAGTATGGCGGCGACTAATCAGCCCCAGCATTTT.

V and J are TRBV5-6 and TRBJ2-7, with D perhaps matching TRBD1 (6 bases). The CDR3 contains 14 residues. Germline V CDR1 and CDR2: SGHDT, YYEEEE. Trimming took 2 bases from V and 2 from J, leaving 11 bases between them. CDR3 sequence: CASSFMTGPYEQYF. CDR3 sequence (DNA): TGTGCCAGCAGCTTCATGACAGGCCCCTACGAGCAGTACTTC.

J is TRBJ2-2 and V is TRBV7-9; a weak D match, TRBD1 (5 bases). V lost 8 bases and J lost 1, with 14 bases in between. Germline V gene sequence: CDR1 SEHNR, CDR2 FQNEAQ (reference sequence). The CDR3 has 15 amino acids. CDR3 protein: CASHRKGQNTGELFF. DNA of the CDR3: TGTGCCAGCCATCGAAAAGGACAGAACACCGGGGAGCTGTTTTTT.

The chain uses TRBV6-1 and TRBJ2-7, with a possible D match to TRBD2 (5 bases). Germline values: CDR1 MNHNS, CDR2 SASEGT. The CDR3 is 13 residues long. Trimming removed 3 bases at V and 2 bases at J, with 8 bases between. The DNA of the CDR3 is TGTGCCAGCAGTGATCAGCGGCCCTACGAGCAGTACTTC. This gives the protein CASSDQRPYEQYF.

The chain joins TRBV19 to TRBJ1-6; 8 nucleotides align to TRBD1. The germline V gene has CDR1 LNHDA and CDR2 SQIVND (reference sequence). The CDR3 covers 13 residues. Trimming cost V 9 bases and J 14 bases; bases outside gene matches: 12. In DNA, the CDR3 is TGTGCCAGCCAGTCCGGACAGGGCAAGTCCCTCCACTTT. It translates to CASQSGQGKSLHF.

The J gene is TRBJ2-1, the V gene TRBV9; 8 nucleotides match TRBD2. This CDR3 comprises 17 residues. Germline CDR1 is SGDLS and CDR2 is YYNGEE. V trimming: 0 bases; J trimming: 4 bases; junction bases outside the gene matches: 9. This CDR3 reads CASSVELAGAVYNEQFF. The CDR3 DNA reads TGTGCCAGCAGCGTAGAGCTAGCGGGTGCAGTTTACAATGAGCAGTTCTTC.

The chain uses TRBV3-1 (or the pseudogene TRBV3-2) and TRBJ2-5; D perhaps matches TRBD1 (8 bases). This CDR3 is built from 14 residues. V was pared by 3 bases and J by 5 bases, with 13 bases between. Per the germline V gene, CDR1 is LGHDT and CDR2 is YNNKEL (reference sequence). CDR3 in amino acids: CASSQYRGGETQYF. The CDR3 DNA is TGTGCCAGCAGCCAGTACAGGGGGGGTGAGACCCAGTACTTC.

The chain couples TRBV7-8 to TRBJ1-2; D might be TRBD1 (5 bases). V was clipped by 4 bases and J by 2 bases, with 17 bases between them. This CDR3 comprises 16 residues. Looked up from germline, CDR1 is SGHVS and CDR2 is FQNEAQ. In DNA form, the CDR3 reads TGTGCCAGCAGCTCCTCTGGACTGGGGGGAAACTATGGCTACACCTTC. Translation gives CASSSSGLGGNYGYTF.

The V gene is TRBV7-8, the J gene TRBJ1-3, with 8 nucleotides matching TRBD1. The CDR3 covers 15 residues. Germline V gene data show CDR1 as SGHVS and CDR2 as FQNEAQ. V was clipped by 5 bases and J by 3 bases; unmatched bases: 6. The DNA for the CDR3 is TGTGCCAGCAGCGCGACAGGGGTGGGTGGAAACACCATATATTTT. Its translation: CASSATGVGGNTIYF.

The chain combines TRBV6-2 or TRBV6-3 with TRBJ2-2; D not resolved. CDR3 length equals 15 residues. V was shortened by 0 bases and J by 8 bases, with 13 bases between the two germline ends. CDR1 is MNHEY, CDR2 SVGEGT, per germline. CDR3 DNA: TGTGCCAGCAGTTACTCCGGGTCGATTAGGGGGGAGCTGTTTTTT. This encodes CASSYSGSIRGELFF.

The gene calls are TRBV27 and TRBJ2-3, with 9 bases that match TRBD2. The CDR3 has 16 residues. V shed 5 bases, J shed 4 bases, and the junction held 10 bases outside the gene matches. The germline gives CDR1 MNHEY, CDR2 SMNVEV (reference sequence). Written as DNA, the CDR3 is TGTGCCAGCAGTATTATAGCGGGAGAGTGGCCAGATACGCAGTATTTT. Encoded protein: CASSIIAGEWPDTQYF.

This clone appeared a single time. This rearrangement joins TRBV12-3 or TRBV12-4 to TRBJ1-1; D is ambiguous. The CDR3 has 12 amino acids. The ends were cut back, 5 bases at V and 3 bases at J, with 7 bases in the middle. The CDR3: CASSLLDTEAFF. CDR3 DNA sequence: TGTGCCAGCAGTCTCTTAGACACTGAAGCTTTCTTT.

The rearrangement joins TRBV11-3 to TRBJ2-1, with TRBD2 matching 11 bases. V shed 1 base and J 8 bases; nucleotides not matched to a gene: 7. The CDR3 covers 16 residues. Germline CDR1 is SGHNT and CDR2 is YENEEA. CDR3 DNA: TGTGCCAGCAGCTTAGGTACTAGCGGGAGTGACGATGAGCAGTTCTTC. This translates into CASSLGTSGSDDEQFF.

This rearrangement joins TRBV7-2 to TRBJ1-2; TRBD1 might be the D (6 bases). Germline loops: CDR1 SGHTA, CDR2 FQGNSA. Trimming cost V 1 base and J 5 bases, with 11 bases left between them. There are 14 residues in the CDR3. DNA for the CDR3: TGTGCCAGCAGCTTAGAGGTGACAGGTTATGGCTACACCTTC. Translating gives CASSLEVTGYGYTF.

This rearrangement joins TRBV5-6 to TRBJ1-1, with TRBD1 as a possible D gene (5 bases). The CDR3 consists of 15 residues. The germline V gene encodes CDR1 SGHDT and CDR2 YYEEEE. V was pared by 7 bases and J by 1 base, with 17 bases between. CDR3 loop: CASLGGVRGNTEAFF. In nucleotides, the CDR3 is TGTGCCAGCCTCGGAGGGGTACGGGGGAACACTGAAGCTTTCTTT.

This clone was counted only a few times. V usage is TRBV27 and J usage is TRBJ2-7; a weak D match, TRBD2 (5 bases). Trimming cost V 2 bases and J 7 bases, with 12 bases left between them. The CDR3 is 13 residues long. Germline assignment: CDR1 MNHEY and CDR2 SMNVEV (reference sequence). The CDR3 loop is CASSLVGSREQYF. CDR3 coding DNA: TGTGCCAGCAGTTTAGTTGGGAGCCGGGAGCAGTACTTC.

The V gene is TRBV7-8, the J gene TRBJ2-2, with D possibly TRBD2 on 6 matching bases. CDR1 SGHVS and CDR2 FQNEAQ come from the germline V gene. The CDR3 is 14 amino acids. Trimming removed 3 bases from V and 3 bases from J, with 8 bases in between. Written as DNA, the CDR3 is TGTGCCAGCAGCTTTACGGGAGACACCGGGGAGCTGTTTTTT. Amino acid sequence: CASSFTGDTGELFF.

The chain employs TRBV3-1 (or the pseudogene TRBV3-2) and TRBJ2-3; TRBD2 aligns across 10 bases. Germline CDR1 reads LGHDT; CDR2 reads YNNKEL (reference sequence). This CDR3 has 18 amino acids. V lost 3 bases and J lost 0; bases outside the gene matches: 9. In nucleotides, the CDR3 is TGTGCCAGCAGCCATATGACTATAGCGGGAGGTAGCACAGATACGCAGTATTTT. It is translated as CASSHMTIAGGSTDTQYF.

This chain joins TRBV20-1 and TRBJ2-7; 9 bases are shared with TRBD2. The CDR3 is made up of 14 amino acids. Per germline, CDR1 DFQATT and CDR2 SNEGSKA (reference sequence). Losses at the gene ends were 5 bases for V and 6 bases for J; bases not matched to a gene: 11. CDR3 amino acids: CSAGETSGRSEQYF. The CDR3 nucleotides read TGCAGTGCTGGTGAGACTAGCGGTCGGTCCGAGCAGTACTTC.

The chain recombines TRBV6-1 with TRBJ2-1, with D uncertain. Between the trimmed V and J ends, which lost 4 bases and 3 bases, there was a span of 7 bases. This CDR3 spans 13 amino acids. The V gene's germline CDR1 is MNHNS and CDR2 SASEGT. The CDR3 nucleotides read TGTGCCAGCAGTGCGGAGTTCTACAATGAGCAGTTCTTC. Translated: CASSAEFYNEQFF.

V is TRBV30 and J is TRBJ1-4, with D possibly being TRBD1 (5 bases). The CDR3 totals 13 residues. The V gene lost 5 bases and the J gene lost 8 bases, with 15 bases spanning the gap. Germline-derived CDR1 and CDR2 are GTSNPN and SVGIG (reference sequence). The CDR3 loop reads CAWGPGLGEKLFF. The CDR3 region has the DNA TGTGCCTGGGGACCGGGACTAGGAGAAAAACTGTTTTTT.

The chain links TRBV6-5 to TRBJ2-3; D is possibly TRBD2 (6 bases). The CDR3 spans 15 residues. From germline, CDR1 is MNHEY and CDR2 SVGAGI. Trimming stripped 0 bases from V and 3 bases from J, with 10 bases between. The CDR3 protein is CASSYSGGTTDTQYF. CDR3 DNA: TGTGCCAGCAGTTACTCTGGGGGGACGACAGATACGCAGTATTTT.

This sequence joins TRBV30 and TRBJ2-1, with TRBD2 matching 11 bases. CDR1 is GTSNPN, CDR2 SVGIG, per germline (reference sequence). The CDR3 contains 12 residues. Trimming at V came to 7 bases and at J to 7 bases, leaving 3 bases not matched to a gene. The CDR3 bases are TGTGCCTATACTAGCGGGAGTAATGAGCAGTTCTTC. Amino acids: CAYTSGSNEQFF.

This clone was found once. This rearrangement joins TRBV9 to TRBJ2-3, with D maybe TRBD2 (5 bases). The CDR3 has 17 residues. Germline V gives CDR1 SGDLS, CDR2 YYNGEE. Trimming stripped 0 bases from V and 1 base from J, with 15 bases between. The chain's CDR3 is CASSVDPLLEGTDTQYF. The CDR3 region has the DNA TGTGCCAGCAGCGTAGATCCCCTTTTGGAGGGCACAGATACGCAGTATTTT.

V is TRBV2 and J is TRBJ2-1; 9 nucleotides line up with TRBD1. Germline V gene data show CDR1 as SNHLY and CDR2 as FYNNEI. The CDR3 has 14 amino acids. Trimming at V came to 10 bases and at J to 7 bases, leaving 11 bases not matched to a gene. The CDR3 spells CANQLQGARNEQFF. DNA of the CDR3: TGTGCCAACCAATTACAGGGGGCGAGGAATGAGCAGTTCTTC.

The CDR3 here is CASSYAGDTGELFF. The CDR3 DNA sequence: TGTGCCAGCAGTTATGCGGGGGACACCGGGGAGCTGTTTTTT. The V gene is TRBV6-2 or TRBV6-3, the J gene TRBJ2-2; TRBD2 matches at 7 bases. The CDR3 loop spans 14 amino acids. V lost 3 bases and J lost 3; bases outside the gene matches: 1. CDR1 MNHEY and CDR2 SVGEGT come from the germline V gene.

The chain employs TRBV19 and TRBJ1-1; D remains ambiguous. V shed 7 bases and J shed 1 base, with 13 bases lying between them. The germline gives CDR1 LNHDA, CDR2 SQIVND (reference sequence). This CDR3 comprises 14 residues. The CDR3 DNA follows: TGTGCCAGTATCAGAAATAAAAAGAACACTGAAGCTTTCTTT. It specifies CASIRNKKNTEAFF.

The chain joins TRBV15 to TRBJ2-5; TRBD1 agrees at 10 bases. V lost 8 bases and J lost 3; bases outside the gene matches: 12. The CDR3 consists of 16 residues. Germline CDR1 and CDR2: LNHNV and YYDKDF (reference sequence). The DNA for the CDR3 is TGTGCCACCTGCTTTGCTGGGACAGGGGCCGAAGAGACCCAGTACTTC. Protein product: CATCFAGTGAEETQYF.

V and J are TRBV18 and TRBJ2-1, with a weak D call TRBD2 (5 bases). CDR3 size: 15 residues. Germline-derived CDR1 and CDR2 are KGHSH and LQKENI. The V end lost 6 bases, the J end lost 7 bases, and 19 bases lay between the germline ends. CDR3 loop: CASSSYAGVGNEQFF. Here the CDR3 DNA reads TGTGCCAGCTCTTCGTATGCCGGGGTCGGGAATGAGCAGTTCTTC.

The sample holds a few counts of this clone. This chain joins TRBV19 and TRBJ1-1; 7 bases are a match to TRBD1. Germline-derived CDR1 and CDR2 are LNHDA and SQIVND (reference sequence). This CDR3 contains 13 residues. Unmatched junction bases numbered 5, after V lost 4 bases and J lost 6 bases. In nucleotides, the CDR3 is TGTGCCAGTAGTACTGACAGGGTAGCTGAAGCTTTCTTT. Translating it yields CASSTDRVAEAFF.

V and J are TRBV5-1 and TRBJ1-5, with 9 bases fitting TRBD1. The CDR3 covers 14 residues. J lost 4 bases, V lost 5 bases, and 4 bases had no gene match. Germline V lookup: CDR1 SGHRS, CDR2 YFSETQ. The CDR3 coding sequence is TGCGCCAGCAGTTCCGGGACAGGGAATCAGCCCCAGCATTTT. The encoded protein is CASSSGTGNQPQHF. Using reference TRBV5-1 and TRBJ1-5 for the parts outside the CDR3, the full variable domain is KAGVTQTPRYLIKTRGQQVTLSCSPISGHRSVSWYQQTPGQGLQFLFEYFSETQRNKGNFPGRFSGRQFSNSRSEMNVSTLELGDSALYLCASSSGTGNQPQHFGDGTRLSIL.